These 2 T cell receptor beta chains were all obtained from the same sample, sequenced in a study of molecular identifiers for immune sequencing clone quantification. One entry per CDR3 protein, called by TCRdb with MiXCR from the PCR reads. The data hold 60,000 to 75,000 distinct CDR3 sequences, with under 20% observed a single time. Sequencing input: naive CD8+ T cells from blood, with Jurkat cell RNA spiked in. Regarding subset: FACS-sorted CD8+CD4-CCR7+CD45RA+ naive T cells. All receptors derive from a human donor in good health. Some libraries in this study had Jurkat cell RNA spiked in.

V is TRBV6-2 or TRBV6-3 and J is TRBJ2-1, with D maybe TRBD2 (5 bases). This CDR3 is 14 amino acids long. CDR1 is MNHEY and CDR2 is SVGEGT in the germline V gene. The V gene lost 7 bases and the J gene lost 4 bases, with 14 bases spanning the gap. CDR3 region: CASNPSRPYNEQFF. The CDR3 region has the DNA TGTGCCAGCAACCCTAGCAGACCATACAATGAGCAGTTCTTC.

This clonotype has ten or more counts. This chain uses TRBV27 with TRBJ2-1; TRBD2 matches 8 bases. Germline CDR1 MNHEY, CDR2 SMNVEV (reference sequence). The CDR3 covers 16 residues. V lost 3 bases to trimming and J lost 7 bases; unmatched junction nucleotides: 11. The CDR3: CASSFFREGQGNEQFF. Here the CDR3 DNA reads TGTGCCAGCAGTTTCTTCCGGGAGGGACAAGGAAATGAGCAGTTCTTC.